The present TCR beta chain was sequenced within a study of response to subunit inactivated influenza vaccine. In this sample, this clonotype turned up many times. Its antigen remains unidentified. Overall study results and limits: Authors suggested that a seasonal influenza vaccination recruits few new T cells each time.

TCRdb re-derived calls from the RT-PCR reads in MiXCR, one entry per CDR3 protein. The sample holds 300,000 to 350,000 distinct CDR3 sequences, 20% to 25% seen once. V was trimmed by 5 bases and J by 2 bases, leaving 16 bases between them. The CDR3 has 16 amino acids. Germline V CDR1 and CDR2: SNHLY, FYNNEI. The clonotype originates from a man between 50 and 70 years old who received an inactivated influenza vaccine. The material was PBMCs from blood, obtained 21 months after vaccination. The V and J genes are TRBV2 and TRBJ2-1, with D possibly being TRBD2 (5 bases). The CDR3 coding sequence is TGTGCCAGCAGTCCTTTTGAGATAGCGACCTACAATGAGCAGTTCTTC. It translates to CASSPFEIATYNEQFF.